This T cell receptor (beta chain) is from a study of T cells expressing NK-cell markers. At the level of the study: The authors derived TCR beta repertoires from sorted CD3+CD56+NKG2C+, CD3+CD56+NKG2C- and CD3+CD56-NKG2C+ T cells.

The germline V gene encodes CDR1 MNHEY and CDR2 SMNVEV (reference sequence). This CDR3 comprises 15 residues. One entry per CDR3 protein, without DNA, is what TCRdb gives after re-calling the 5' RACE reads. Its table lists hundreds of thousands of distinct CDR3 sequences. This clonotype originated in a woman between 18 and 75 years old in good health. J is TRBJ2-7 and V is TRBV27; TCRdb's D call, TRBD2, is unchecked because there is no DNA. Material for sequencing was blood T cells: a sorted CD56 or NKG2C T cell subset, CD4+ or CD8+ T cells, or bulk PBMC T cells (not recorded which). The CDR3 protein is CASSKLAGVINEQYF.